This T cell receptor (beta chain) originates from a study of blood T cell repertoires in COVID-19. Only in-frame clones appear in the TCRdb table, and some are missing; sequencing was by immunoSEQ multiplex PCR. The repertoire has some 290,000 clones, approximately 90% of them found once; the top ten carry 3.6%. CDR1 and CDR2 (germline): LGHNT, FRNRAP. The CDR3 is 16 amino acids. The ends lost 3 bases at V and 5 bases at J; junction bases unmatched: 10. The chain combines TRBV12-5 with TRBJ1-1, with TRBD1 matching over 9 bases. The TCR was taken from a man younger than 35 with active or convalescent COVID-19. The specimen was peripheral blood. CDR3 amino acids: CASGFSLTGGHTEAFF. The CDR3 bases are TGTGCTAGTGGTTTTTCCCTAACAGGGGGCCATACTGAAGCTTTCTTT. The entire variable domain, with the rest obtained from reference TRBV12-5 and TRBJ1-1, is as follows: DARVTQTPRHKVTEMGQEVTMRCQPILGHNTVFWYRQTMMQGLELLAYFRNRAPLDDSGMPKDRFSAEMPDATLATLKIQPSEPRDSAVYFCASGFSLTGGHTEAFFGQGTRLTVV.